This T cell receptor (beta chain) was documented in a study of blood T cell repertoires in COVID-19 (dated by TCRdb to between 2020 and 2021). As for the study more broadly: Samples from collaborators originated in the United States, Italy and Spain and spanned both the acute and convalescent phases of COVID-19. Subjects who had been exposed to COVID-19, were actively infected with it, or had recovered from it provided the deeply sampled blood TCRbeta repertoires that made up the dataset. A de-identified subject ID, COVID-19 status, age in years and sex were almost always included in the sample metadata. The samples were drawn from two sources: the first 160 participants of the ongoing ImmuneRACE study, and 1,200 or so subjects contributed by 6 global collaborators. The repertoires were made available in a free public database intended to serve as a resource for research on the immune response to SARS-CoV-2. The prospective study material was composed of cDNA or gDNA derived from T cells, B-cell-depleted T cells, or PBMCs. HLA class I and class II types, where available, came from metadata supplied by the sample provider rather than from assay-based typing.

With regard to this clone: The antigen it recognizes is unknown. No base qualities exist here, and no much larger clone lies one base off it.

Participants in the prospective study were enrolled through a virtual design, were aged roughly 18 to 100 years, and lived in about two dozen United States geographic areas. Cohort assignment in the prospective study relied on participant-reported clinical history from a screening survey and a study questionnaire. For ImmuneRACE Cohort 3, a participant was defined as recovered based on two consecutive negative NP/OP PCR tests, clearance by a healthcare professional, or resolution of symptoms. Mobile phlebotomists in the prospective study collected whole blood, serum and a nasopharyngeal or oropharyngeal swab from every participant. Additional blood draws and questionnaires over an approximately two-month period could optionally be provided by prospective study participants. Before DNA extraction, prospective study blood samples were shipped either frozen or at room temperature. The immunoSEQ Assay, a bias-controlled multiplex PCR, was used to amplify TCRbeta CDR3 regions from genomic DNA. On the study's bioinformatics: The number of nucleated cells in each sample was estimated by amplification of reference gene primers within the assay. To quantify the absolute abundance of each unique TCRbeta CDR3 rearrangement, sequence reads were collapsed and filtered. For each sample, productive Simpson clonality was calculated as the square root of Simpson's diversity index across productive rearrangements. TCRdb carries this immuneACCESS record with in-frame sequences only. Its versions omit some clonotypes, under half of them owing to an unresolved V gene in the studies checked, with the rest unexplained. That table is the source of V, J and clone size, and D and trimming were worked out from the DNA. Present in this sample are about 280,000 clones, 87% of which were seen just once. The leading ten clones occupy 5.5% to 7% of the sample.

The full study reports these points: How much clinical and demographic metadata was included differed by source and by participant, and the metadata was provided uncurated.

The sample taken for sequencing was PBMCs or T cells enriched from blood (not recorded which). This TCR was recovered from a woman in her 40s who had recovered from COVID-19.

CDR3 sequence: CASSPSPGTDTQYF. In nucleotide form, the sequence is TGTGCCAGCAGCCCGAGCCCGGGCACAGATACGCAGTATTTT. This sequence uses TRBV7-3 and TRBJ2-3; no D gene is confidently identified. Measured from the cysteine to the phenylalanine, the CDR3 is 14 residues long. Solely the CDR3 DNA is kept, with 42 bases framed from the first base. V is pared back by 5 bases and J by 1 base, with 10 bases lying between the germline termini. Reading the germline V gene gives CDR1 SGHTA and CDR2 FQGTGA.